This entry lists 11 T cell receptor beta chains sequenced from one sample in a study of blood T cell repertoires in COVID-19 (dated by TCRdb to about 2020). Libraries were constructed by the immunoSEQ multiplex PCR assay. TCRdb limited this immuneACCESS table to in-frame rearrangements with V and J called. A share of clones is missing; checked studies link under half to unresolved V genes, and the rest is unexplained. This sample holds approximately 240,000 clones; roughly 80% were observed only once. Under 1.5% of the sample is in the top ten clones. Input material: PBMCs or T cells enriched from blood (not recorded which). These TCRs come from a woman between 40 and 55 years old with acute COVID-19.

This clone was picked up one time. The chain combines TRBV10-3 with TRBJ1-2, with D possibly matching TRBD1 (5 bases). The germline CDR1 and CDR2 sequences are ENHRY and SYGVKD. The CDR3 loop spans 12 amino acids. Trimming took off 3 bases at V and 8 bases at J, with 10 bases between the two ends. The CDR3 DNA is TGTGCCATCAGTGAAGGGGAGGTCGGCTACACCTTC. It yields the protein CAISEGEVGYTF.

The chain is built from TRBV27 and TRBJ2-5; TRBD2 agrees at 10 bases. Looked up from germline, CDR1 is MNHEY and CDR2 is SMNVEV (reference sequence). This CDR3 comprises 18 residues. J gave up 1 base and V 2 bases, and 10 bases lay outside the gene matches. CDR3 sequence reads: CASSLRLSSGGAQETQYF. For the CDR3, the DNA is TGTGCCAGCAGTTTAAGGCTTTCTAGCGGGGGAGCCCAAGAGACCCAGTACTTC.

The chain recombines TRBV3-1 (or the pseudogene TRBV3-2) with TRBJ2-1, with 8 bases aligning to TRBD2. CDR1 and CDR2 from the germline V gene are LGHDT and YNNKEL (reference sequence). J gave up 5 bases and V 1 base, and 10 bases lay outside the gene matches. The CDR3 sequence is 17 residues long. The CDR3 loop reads CASSQGTGLADNNEQFF. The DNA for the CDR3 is TGTGCCAGCAGCCAAGGAACCGGACTAGCAGATAACAATGAGCAGTTCTTC.

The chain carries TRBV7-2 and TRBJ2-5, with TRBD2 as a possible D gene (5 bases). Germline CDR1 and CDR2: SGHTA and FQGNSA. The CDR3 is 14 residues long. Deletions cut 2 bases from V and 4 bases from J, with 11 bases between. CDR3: CASSLSGLGETQYF. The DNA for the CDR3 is TGTGCCAGCAGCTTAAGCGGTCTGGGAGAGACCCAGTACTTC.

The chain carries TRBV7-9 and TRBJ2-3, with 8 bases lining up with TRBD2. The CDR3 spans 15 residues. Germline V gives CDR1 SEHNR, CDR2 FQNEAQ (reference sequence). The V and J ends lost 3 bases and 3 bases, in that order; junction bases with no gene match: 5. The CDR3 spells CASSFYGRGTDTQYF. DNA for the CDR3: TGTGCCAGCAGCTTTTACGGGAGGGGGACAGATACGCAGTATTTT. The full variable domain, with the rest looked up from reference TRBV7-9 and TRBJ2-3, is DTGVSQNPRHKITKRGQNVTFRCDPISEHNRLYWYRQTLGQGPEFLTYFQNEAQLEKSRLLSDRFSAERPKGSFSTLEIQRTEQGDSAMYLCASSFYGRGTDTQYFGPGTRLTVL.

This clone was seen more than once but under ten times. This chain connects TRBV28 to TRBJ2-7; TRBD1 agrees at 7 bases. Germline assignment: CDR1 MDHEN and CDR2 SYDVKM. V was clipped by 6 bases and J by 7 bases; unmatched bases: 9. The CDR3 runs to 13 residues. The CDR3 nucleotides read TGTGCCAGCAGGGAAGGACAGGTTGTAGAGCAGTACTTC. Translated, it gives CASREGQVVEQYF.

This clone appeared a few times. In nucleotides, the CDR3 is TGTGCCAGCAGTTTCCGGCGGGAGGACAGCACAGATACGCAGTATTTT. Protein sequence: CASSFRREDSTDTQYF. V gene TRBV27 combines with J gene TRBJ2-3; 8 bases fit TRBD2. This CDR3 spans 16 amino acids. Germline CDR1 MNHEY, CDR2 SMNVEV (reference sequence). V shed 3 bases and J 0 bases; nucleotides not matched to a gene: 5.

The CDR3 DNA follows: TGCGCCAGCAGCCAGTTAGGGAGCGGGGCCCAAGAGACCCAGTACTTC. Translation: CASSQLGSGAQETQYF. V usage is TRBV5-1 and J usage is TRBJ2-5; 7 bases fit TRBD2. V was clipped by 4 bases and J by 1 base; unmatched bases: 10. The CDR3 totals 16 residues. Germline CDR1 is SGHRS and CDR2 is YFSETQ.

The DNA of the CDR3 is TGTGCCAGCAGTTTTGAGGAGACCCAGTACTTC. This gives the protein CASSFEETQYF. The chain carries TRBV27 and TRBJ2-5, with D hard to call. This CDR3 has 11 amino acids. Germline CDR1 reads MNHEY; CDR2 reads SMNVEV (reference sequence). V dropped 3 bases and J dropped 5 bases, with 4 bases sitting between them.

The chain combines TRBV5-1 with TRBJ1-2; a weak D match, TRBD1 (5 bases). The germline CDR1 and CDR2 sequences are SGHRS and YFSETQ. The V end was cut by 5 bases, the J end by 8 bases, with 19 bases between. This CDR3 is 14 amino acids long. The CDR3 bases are TGCGCCAGCAGACAGGAAGGTATGGCGCTCGGCTACACCTTC. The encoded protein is CASRQEGMALGYTF. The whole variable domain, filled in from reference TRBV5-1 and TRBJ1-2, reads KAGVTQTPRYLIKTRGQQVTLSCSPISGHRSVSWYQQTPGQGLQFLFEYFSETQRNKGNFPGRFSGRQFSNSRSEMNVSTLELGDSALYLCASRQEGMALGYTFGSGTRLTVV.

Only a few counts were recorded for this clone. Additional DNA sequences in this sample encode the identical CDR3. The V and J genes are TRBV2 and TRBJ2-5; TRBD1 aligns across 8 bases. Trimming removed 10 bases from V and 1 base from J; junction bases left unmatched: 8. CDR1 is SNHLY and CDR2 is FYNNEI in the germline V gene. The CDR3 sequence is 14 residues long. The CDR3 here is CANKLDRGQETQYF. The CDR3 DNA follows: TGTGCCAACAAACTCGACAGGGGCCAAGAGACCCAGTACTTC.